Listed below are T cell receptor beta chains from one sample, sequenced in a study of molecular identifiers for immune sequencing clone quantification. From the PCR reads, TCRdb called clonotypes with MiXCR, one entry per CDR3 protein. The table records 490,000 or so distinct CDR3 sequences, about 25% of them present only once. The source material was naive CD8+ T cells from blood, with Jurkat cell RNA spiked in. Receptor source: a human donor in good health. Some libraries in this study had Jurkat cell RNA spiked in. CDR3s include the opening cysteine and the closing phenylalanine or tryptophan. The order of the fields is V gene, clone size, J gene, D gene, CDR3 protein, CDR3 DNA. The D gene is left open where the match is weak. Size is stated for part of the rows, as once, few or many counts, or as a class when the clone is expanded.

>TRBV6-2/TRBV6-3|few|TRBJ2-7|-
CASTITGSYEQYF
TGTGCCAGCACGATTACAGGGTCCTACGAGCAGTACTTC
>TRBV2|-|TRBJ2-7|-
CASGREAEQYF
TGTGCCAGCGGGCGAGAGGCCGAGCAGTACTTC
>TRBV28|few|TRBJ2-1|TRBD2
CASSSGLAGGRGTYNEQFF
TGTGCCAGCAGTTCGGGACTAGCGGGAGGACGAGGGACCTACAATGAGCAGTTCTTC
>TRBV14|many|TRBJ2-3|TRBD2
CASSPRLAGDTPTDTQYF
TGTGCCAGCAGCCCCAGACTAGCGGGGGACACTCCCACAGATACGCAGTATTTT
>TRBV3-1|-|TRBJ2-4|-
CASAGHPLAKNIQYF
TGTGCCAGCGCTGGACACCCCCTCGCCAAAAACATTCAGTACTTC
>TRBV5-4|many|TRBJ2-3|TRBD2
CASRPQGLAGTPYF
TGTGCCAGCAGACCCCAGGGACTAGCCGGTACACCTTATTTT
>TRBV27|few|TRBJ2-7|-
CASSFYGSSYEQYF
TGTGCCAGCAGTTTTTATGGCAGCTCCTACGAGCAGTACTTC
>TRBV14|few|TRBJ2-1|TRBD2
CASRPGGGAGKFF
TGTGCCAGCAGACCCGGCGGAGGAGCGGGGAAGTTCTTC
>TRBV7-2|-|TRBJ1-1|-
CARTGGGARVNTEAFF
TGTGCCCGCACCGGGGGGGGGGCAAGAGTGAACACTGAAGCTTTCTTT
>TRBV4-1|few|TRBJ2-1|-
CASSHAGTPSINNEQFF
TGCGCCAGCAGCCACGCAGGGACCCCGTCCATTAACAATGAGCAGTTCTTC
>TRBV5-8|many|TRBJ2-7|-
CASSLQYEQYF
TGTGCCAGCAGCTTGCAGTACGAGCAGTACTTC
>TRBV20-1|few|TRBJ2-7|-
CSARVEGGLPAYEQYF
TGCAGTGCTAGAGTCGAGGGGGGACTACCTGCCTACGAGCAGTACTTC
>TRBV7-9|few|TRBJ1-1|-
CASSPPLSPLDTEAFF
TGTGCCAGCAGCCCACCGCTTTCCCCCTTGGACACTGAAGCTTTCTTT
>TRBV12-3/TRBV12-4|-|TRBJ2-1|-
CASSPGVAGAYNEQFF
TGTGCCAGCAGCCCAGGGGTCGCAGGGGCCTACAATGAGCAGTTCTTC
>TRBV27|few|TRBJ2-5|-
CASSFSGGWQETQYF
TGTGCCAGCAGTTTTAGTGGTGGATGGCAAGAGACCCAGTACTTC
>TRBV29-1|many|TRBJ2-2|-
CSVDPLGTGELFF
TGCAGCGTTGATCCCTTGGGCACCGGGGAGCTGTTTTTT
>TRBV7-9|-|TRBJ2-3|-
CASSSPGAGGTDTQYF
TGTGCCAGCAGCTCTCCGGGCGCAGGCGGCACAGATACGCAGTATTTT
>TRBV2|few|TRBJ2-5|-
CASSEAREETQYF
TGTGCCAGCAGTGAAGCCAGAGAAGAGACCCAGTACTTC
>TRBV27|few|TRBJ1-5|-
CASSPWGSELSASNQPQHF
TGTGCCAGCAGTCCGTGGGGGTCCGAATTATCTGCGAGCAATCAGCCCCAGCATTTT
>TRBV19|few|TRBJ2-2|-
CASTYWTENTGELFF
TGTGCCAGCACTTACTGGACAGAGAACACCGGGGAGCTGTTTTTT
>TRBV13|-|TRBJ2-3|-
CASSLGGTAPHTQYF
TGTGCCAGCAGCCTAGGCGGGACTGCTCCACATACGCAGTATTTT
>TRBV28|few|TRBJ2-5|TRBD1
CASSLFSGTGLQETQYF
TGTGCCAGCAGTTTATTCTCGGGGACAGGGCTTCAAGAGACCCAGTACTTC
>TRBV7-2|few|TRBJ2-7|-
CASSYNDRSPLYEQYF
TGTGCCAGCAGCTACAATGACAGGTCCCCCCTTTACGAGCAGTACTTC
>TRBV7-3|-|TRBJ2-1|-
CASSFLQGDEQFF
TGTGCCAGCAGCTTCCTACAGGGCGATGAGCAGTTCTTC
>TRBV29-1|-|TRBJ2-1|TRBD2
CSVPWEGEQFF
TGCAGCGTCCCGTGGGAGGGTGAGCAGTTCTTC